A single sample is the source of the 22 T cell receptor beta chains below, sequenced in a study of blood T cells in healthy people across ages. Alongside a J-beta primer mix, a sample-barcoded 5' primer served in a second PCR lasting about 6 to 12 cycles. From the 5' RACE reads, TCRdb called clonotypes with MiXCR, one entry per CDR3 protein. The table shows 450,000 to 600,000 distinct CDR3 sequences, with roughly a quarter occurring only once. The sample was also linked to a second study, of T cells of mothers and their children.

Sequencing input: blood. The source is a boy younger than 10 in good health.

This chain links TRBV4-2 with TRBJ2-7, with 9 bases fitting TRBD2. In germline, CDR1 is LGHNA, CDR2 YNFKEQ. The CDR3 loop spans 16 amino acids. V was clipped by 4 bases and J by 2 bases; unmatched bases: 9. The CDR3 protein is CASSPSGERGAYEQYF. CDR3 bases: TGTGCCAGCAGCCCCTCGGGTGAGCGGGGGGCCTACGAGCAGTACTTC.

Here the CDR3 DNA reads TGCGCCAGCAGCCAAGGTAGCGGGGGATTCGCTGAGCAGTTCTTC. Amino acid sequence: CASSQGSGGFAEQFF. The V gene is TRBV4-1, the J gene TRBJ2-1, with 9 positions matching TRBD2. CDR1 and CDR2 (germline): MGHRA, YSYEKL. The length of the CDR3 is 15 residues. V was pared by 1 base and J by 9 bases, with 7 bases of the junction left unmatched.

V gene TRBV14 combines with J gene TRBJ2-5, with D perhaps matching TRBD2 (6 bases). Germline V gene sequence: CDR1 SGHDN, CDR2 FVKESK. The CDR3 is made up of 16 amino acids. V dropped 0 bases and J dropped 11 bases, with 22 bases sitting between them. The CDR3: CASSQDRRQGLREQYF. The CDR3 region has the DNA TGTGCCAGCAGCCAAGATCGACGGCAGGGTCTACGGGAGCAGTACTTC. The complete variable domain, with remaining parts taken from reference TRBV14 and TRBJ2-5, reads EAGVTQFPSHSVIEKGQTVTLRCDPISGHDNLYWYRRVMGKEIKFLLHFVKESKQDESGMPNNRFLAERTGGTYSTLKVQPAELEDSGVYFCASSQDRRQGLREQYFGPGTRLLVL.

V usage is TRBV9 and J usage is TRBJ2-3, with TRBD2 matching over 12 bases. V was pared by 4 bases and J by 6 bases, with 9 bases of the junction left unmatched. This CDR3 has 16 residues. The germline V gene has CDR1 SGDLS and CDR2 YYNGEE. The CDR3 reads CASSIRLAGAPDTQYF. The DNA for the CDR3 is TGTGCCAGCAGCATACGACTAGCGGGAGCCCCGGATACGCAGTATTTT.

The genes are TRBV6-6 and TRBJ2-7, with no clear D. Germline loops: CDR1 MNHNY, CDR2 SVGAGI (reference sequence). Trimming removed 6 bases from V and 5 bases from J, with 11 bases in between. There are 12 residues in the CDR3. CDR3 region: CASRDRSHEQYF. The CDR3 DNA reads as TGTGCCAGCAGGGACCGTAGCCACGAGCAGTACTTC.

The CDR3: CASSDGPGGEGYTF. The CDR3 DNA follows: TGTGCCAGCAGCGATGGACCAGGGGGCGAGGGCTACACCTTC. The genes are TRBV5-4 and TRBJ1-2; 8 bases line up with TRBD1. The CDR3 consists of 14 residues. Germline assignment: CDR1 SGHNT and CDR2 YYREEE (reference sequence). With 4 bases clipped from V and 8 bases from J, the junction kept 10 bases outside the gene matches.

J is TRBJ1-4 and V is TRBV20-1, with D possibly matching TRBD1 (5 bases). The CDR3 consists of 13 residues. The germline V gene has CDR1 DFQATT and CDR2 SNEGSKA (reference sequence). Trimming removed 2 bases at V and 8 bases at J, with 12 bases between. CDR3 DNA: TGCAGTGCTAGACGGGGGAGGGACGAAAAACTGTTTTTT. This encodes CSARRGRDEKLFF.

The rearrangement uses TRBV6-5 and TRBJ1-4; D may be TRBD1 (5 bases). V lost 6 bases to trimming and J lost 0 bases, with 17 bases between them. Germline CDR1 MNHEY, CDR2 SVGAGI. This CDR3 comprises 17 residues. CDR3 region: CASRATGTTATNEKLFF. CDR3 sequence (DNA): TGTGCCAGCAGGGCCACGGGGACGACTGCAACTAATGAAAAACTGTTTTTT.

This clonotype has more than one count but fewer than ten. The chain is built from TRBV20-1 and TRBJ1-5, with D possibly matching TRBD1 (6 bases). The length of the CDR3 is 15 residues. The V end was cut by 3 bases, the J end by 0 bases, with 12 bases between. Germline assignment: CDR1 DFQATT and CDR2 SNEGSKA (reference sequence). DNA for the CDR3: TGCAGTGCTAGGAGGGAGGGACATAGCAATCAGCCCCAGCATTTT. Translated, it gives CSARREGHSNQPQHF.

This clonotype was observed a single time. J is TRBJ2-7 and V is TRBV6-2 or TRBV6-3, with no clear D. This CDR3 contains 12 residues. Trimming shortened V by 6 bases and J by 4 bases, and 10 bases separated the two germline ends. CDR1 and CDR2 (germline): MNHEY, SVGEGT. CDR3 protein: CASSPMAYEQYF. As DNA, the CDR3 is TGTGCCAGCAGCCCCATGGCTTACGAGCAGTACTTC.

This clonotype was counted once. The gene calls are TRBV4-1 and TRBJ2-7; D may be TRBD1 or TRBD2 (5 bases each). This CDR3 spans 16 amino acids. The V gene's germline CDR1 is MGHRA and CDR2 YSYEKL. Deletions cut 1 base from V and 4 bases from J, with 17 bases between. The chain's CDR3 is CASSQVLEAGTYEQYF. As DNA, the CDR3 is TGCGCCAGCAGCCAAGTCCTAGAGGCAGGGACGTACGAGCAGTACTTC.

Ten or more counts support this clonotype. The chain employs TRBV20-1 and TRBJ2-1; TRBD1 matches 9 bases. CDR1 and CDR2 (germline): DFQATT, SNEGSKA (reference sequence). The CDR3 length is 14 residues. Trimming took 3 bases from V and 7 from J; bases not matched to a gene: 7. CDR3 bases: TGCAGTGCTAGTGACGGGACAGGGCAAAATGAGCAGTTCTTC. It yields the protein CSASDGTGQNEQFF.

The J gene is TRBJ2-2, the V gene TRBV30, with 9 nucleotides matching TRBD2. V gave up 4 bases and J gave up 5 bases; unmatched junction bases: 8. Germline V gene lookup returns CDR1 GTSNPN and CDR2 SVGIG (reference sequence). There are 15 residues in the CDR3. The CDR3 DNA follows: TGTGCCTGGACTAAACGGCTAGCGGGAACCGGGGAGCTGTTTTTT. Protein: CAWTKRLAGTGELFF.

This clonotype was recorded at least ten times. The chain links TRBV20-1 to TRBJ2-1, with TRBD2 matching over 13 bases. The CDR3 runs 15 residues. Trimming took 3 bases from V and 10 from J; bases not matched to a gene: 9. The germline V gene has CDR1 DFQATT and CDR2 SNEGSKA (reference sequence). CDR3 residues: CSASLTLAGGQEQFF. The DNA of the CDR3 is TGCAGTGCTAGCCTTACACTAGCGGGAGGGCAAGAGCAGTTCTTC.

In this sample, this clonotype turned up a few times. V and J are TRBV14 and TRBJ2-1; TRBD2 might be the D (6 bases). Trimming removed 4 bases from V and 5 bases from J, with 21 bases in between. Germline values: CDR1 SGHDN, CDR2 FVKESK. This CDR3 contains 17 residues. In nucleotides, the CDR3 is TGTGCCAGCAGCCCTATCCATAGGGCTAGCGCCAACAATGAGCAGTTCTTC. Amino acid sequence: CASSPIHRASANNEQFF.

This clonotype was counted between two and nine times. The rearrangement joins TRBV4-1 to TRBJ1-2, with D maybe TRBD1 (5 bases). Deletions cut 1 base from V and 5 bases from J, with 14 bases between. The CDR3 has 15 amino acids. Germline V gene sequence: CDR1 MGHRA, CDR2 YSYEKL. DNA of the CDR3: TGCGCCAGCAGCCAAGCCCCGCGCAGGGAATATGGCTACACCTTC. It yields the protein CASSQAPRREYGYTF.

This clonotype has a handful of counts. DNA for the CDR3: TGCGCCAGCAGCTTTGGGGACCGGCAGTTCTTC. Protein: CASSFGDRQFF. This sequence joins TRBV5-1 and TRBJ2-5, with D possibly being TRBD1 or TRBD2 (5 bases each). The end of the DNA fits TRBJ2-1 better, so the J call may be wrong. The CDR3 runs 11 residues. CDR1 is SGHRS, CDR2 YFSETQ, per germline.

This clonotype was seen more than once but under ten times. At one end the junction does not follow the germline gene, possibly because of a read error. V and J are TRBV18 and TRBJ1-2; 8 nucleotides align to TRBD1. CDR1 and CDR2 from the germline V gene are KGHSH and LQKENI. The CDR3 sequence is 12 residues long. The CDR3 protein is CVSSPGQGGYTF. The DNA for the CDR3 is TGTGTCAGCTCACCCGGACAGGGAGGGTACACCTTC.

This clonotype was recorded at least ten times. The J gene is TRBJ1-1, the V gene TRBV7-9; 8 nucleotides agree with TRBD1. V was pared by 4 bases and J by 1 base, with 8 bases of the junction left unmatched. The germline V gene has CDR1 SEHNR and CDR2 FQNEAQ (reference sequence). This CDR3 region has 16 residues. The CDR3 region is CASSYPTDRANTEAFF. The CDR3 nucleotides read TGTGCCAGCAGCTACCCCACGGACAGGGCGAACACTGAAGCTTTCTTT.

V usage is TRBV7-9 and J usage is TRBJ2-5, with 7 nucleotides matching TRBD2. With V trimmed by 2 bases and J by 7 bases, 7 bases remained unmatched. Germline V gene sequence: CDR1 SEHNR, CDR2 FQNEAQ (reference sequence). There are 14 residues in the CDR3. The CDR3 loop is CASSLSTSGGTQYF. The CDR3 coding sequence is TGTGCCAGCAGCTTATCGACTTCGGGGGGGACCCAGTACTTC.

The chain couples TRBV10-3 to TRBJ2-3, with unresolved D. Germline CDR1 is ENHRY and CDR2 is SYGVKD. The CDR3 runs to 13 residues. Trimming shortened V by 2 bases and J by 6 bases, and 9 bases separated the two germline ends. The CDR3 loop reads CAISENSRDTQYF. The CDR3 DNA follows: TGTGCCATCAGTGAGAACAGTAGGGATACGCAGTATTTT.

The V and J genes are TRBV29-1 and TRBJ2-5, with TRBD1 as a possible D gene (6 bases). The J call could be wrong; TRBJ2-1 is a better fit for the DNA end. CDR1 and CDR2 (germline): SQVTM, ANQGSEA. The CDR3 spans 11 residues. CDR3 in amino acids: CSGTADNEQFF. For the CDR3, the DNA is TGCAGCGGGACAGCGGACAATGAGCAGTTCTTC.